One sample yielded the 27 T cell receptor beta chains listed below, sequenced in a study of OX40 agonist ivuxolimab in advanced cancers. Clones were sequenced by immunoSEQ multiplex PCR, and TCRdb holds only the in-frame ones, with some missing. The sample has 30,000 to 35,000 clones, under 85% seen once; the top ten hold approximately 19%. The source was CD4+ or CD8+ T cells sorted from blood, collected in a trial of the OX40 agonist ivuxolimab. The source of these receptors is an adult with an advanced solid tumor such as melanoma, head and neck, liver or kidney cancer.

This chain uses TRBV5-1 with TRBJ2-5; TRBD1 matches at 9 bases. Germline V gene lookup returns CDR1 SGHRS and CDR2 YFSETQ. The trim removed 3 bases at V and 1 base at J, leaving 4 bases unmatched. CDR3 length equals 15 residues. CDR3 nucleotides: TGCGCCAGCAGCTCGGGGACAGGGTCCCAAGAGACCCAGTACTTC. Translation gives CASSSGTGSQETQYF.

This clone showed up just a few times. The chain is built from TRBV21-1 and TRBJ1-2; the D call in the table, TRBD1, was not verified against the DNA. TRBV21-1 is recorded as a pseudogene. The CDR3 covers 17 residues. The CDR3 coding sequence is TGTGCCAGCAGCACGCTATATCCCGGGACAGGGTGGTATGGCTACACCTTC. It is translated as CASSTLYPGTGWYGYTF.

V and J are TRBV12-5 and TRBJ1-1; 8 nucleotides match TRBD1. The germline V gene encodes CDR1 LGHNT and CDR2 FRNRAP. The length of the CDR3 is 14 residues. V gave up 6 bases and J gave up 5 bases; unmatched junction bases: 8. CDR3 coding DNA: TGTGCTAGTGGCCCTTCGACAGGGGTGACTGAAGCTTTCTTT. Amino acids: CASGPSTGVTEAFF.

The chain employs TRBV5-1 and TRBJ1-4; possible D gene TRBD1, 6 bases. The V end was cut by 4 bases, the J end by 5 bases, with 12 bases between. The CDR3 is 14 residues long. Germline V gene sequence: CDR1 SGHRS, CDR2 YFSETQ. In nucleotides, the CDR3 is TGCGCCAGCAGCGCTGGACAGAGAAATGAAAAACTGTTTTTT. Residues: CASSAGQRNEKLFF. The complete variable domain, with remaining parts taken from reference TRBV5-1 and TRBJ1-4, reads KAGVTQTPRYLIKTRGQQVTLSCSPISGHRSVSWYQQTPGQGLQFLFEYFSETQRNKGNFPGRFSGRQFSNSRSEMNVSTLELGDSALYLCASSAGQRNEKLFFGSGTQLSVL.

This chain uses TRBV10-1 with TRBJ1-5; TRBD1 matches at 7 bases. Germline-derived CDR1 and CDR2 are WNHNN and SYGVQD (reference sequence). V shed 7 bases, J shed 0 bases, and the junction held 15 bases outside the gene matches. The CDR3 has 18 residues. The CDR3 loop is CASMRGTEFSYSNQPQHF. CDR3 nucleotide sequence: TGCGCCAGCATGCGCGGGACAGAATTTTCCTATAGCAATCAGCCCCAGCATTTT.

This rearrangement joins TRBV5-8 to TRBJ1-5; D not resolved. The ends were cut back, 0 bases at V and 6 bases at J, with 13 bases in the middle. This CDR3 contains 15 residues. CDR1 and CDR2 (germline): SGHTS, YDEGEE. The CDR3 is CASSLEGTVSQPQHF. The CDR3 DNA is TGTGCCAGCAGCTTGGAGGGAACGGTTAGTCAGCCCCAGCATTTT.

Written as DNA, the CDR3 is TGTGCCAGCAGTTTATTGAAGCACTATGGCTACACCTTC. Protein sequence: CASSLLKHYGYTF. The chain carries TRBV28 and TRBJ1-2; D not certain. The V gene's germline CDR1 is MDHEN and CDR2 SYDVKM. This CDR3 is 13 amino acids long. V was cut by 1 base and J by 3 bases, with 6 bases left in between.

The chain has TRBV5-1 and TRBJ2-1; 9 positions match TRBD2. J was trimmed by 4 bases and V by 1 base; bases with no gene match: 3. CDR1 and CDR2 from the germline V gene are SGHRS and YFSETQ. This CDR3 is built from 15 residues. CDR3 coding DNA: TGCGCCAGCAGCTTGCTTAGCGGGGGATACAATGAGCAGTTCTTC. It specifies CASSLLSGGYNEQFF.

This sequence joins TRBV6-6 and TRBJ1-5; D is unclear. Trimming stripped 7 bases from V and 0 bases from J, with 7 bases between. Germline V gene sequence: CDR1 MNHNY, CDR2 SVGAGI (reference sequence). The CDR3 length is 13 residues. CDR3 sequence: CASIGDSNQPQHF. The CDR3, as DNA: TGTGCCAGCATTGGAGATAGCAATCAGCCCCAGCATTTT.

This chain uses TRBV15 with TRBJ1-2; D is uncertain. V dropped 6 bases and J dropped 1 base, with 9 bases sitting between them. The CDR3 runs 13 residues. Germline V gene data show CDR1 as LNHNV and CDR2 as YYDKDF (reference sequence). CDR3 in DNA: TGTGCCACCAGACCCGGTGTTAACTATGGCTACACCTTC. It translates to CATRPGVNYGYTF.

The chain joins TRBV5-1 to TRBJ1-1; 9 bases match TRBD1. This CDR3 region has 16 residues. After removal of 2 bases from V and 4 bases from J, the junction contained 9 bases not matched to a gene. Germline V gene data show CDR1 as SGHRS and CDR2 as YFSETQ. The CDR3 sequence is CASSLFGTGGITEAFF. The CDR3 nucleotides read TGCGCCAGCAGCTTATTTGGTACAGGGGGCATCACTGAAGCTTTCTTT.

The J gene is TRBJ1-5, the V gene TRBV5-1; 8 nucleotides line up with TRBD1. The CDR3 runs 16 residues. After removal of 0 bases from V and 2 bases from J, the junction contained 4 bases not matched to a gene. CDR1 and CDR2 from the germline V gene are SGHRS and YFSETQ. The CDR3 region is CASSLGPTGGNQPQHF. The CDR3 nucleotides are TGCGCCAGCAGCTTGGGTCCGACAGGGGGCAATCAGCCCCAGCATTTT.

The chain has TRBV10-1 and TRBJ1-3, with 10 nucleotides matching TRBD1. Trimming removed 11 bases from V and 1 base from J; junction bases left unmatched: 14. CDR1 and CDR2 (germline): WNHNN, SYGVQD (reference sequence). CDR3 length: 17 residues. The CDR3 spells CAESRDRGVRSGNTIYF. The CDR3, as DNA: TGCGCCGAGAGCAGGGACAGGGGCGTGAGGTCTGGAAACACCATATATTTT.

The gene calls are TRBV28 and TRBJ1-1, with D possibly matching TRBD1 (5 bases). The length of the CDR3 is 12 residues. V lost 5 bases to trimming and J lost 5 bases, with 9 bases between them. Germline V lookup: CDR1 MDHEN, CDR2 SYDVKM. The CDR3 region is CASSGGGTEAFF. For the CDR3, the DNA is TGTGCCAGCAGTGGGGGAGGGACTGAAGCTTTCTTT.

The chain combines TRBV9 with TRBJ1-1; 10 nucleotides line up with TRBD1. The V gene's germline CDR1 is SGDLS and CDR2 YYNGEE. The CDR3 contains 16 residues. Trimming took 3 bases from V and 6 from J; bases not matched to a gene: 11. CDR3 DNA sequence: TGTGCCAGCAGCGACCCGCGTGGGACAGGGGACCCTGAAGCTTTCTTT. It codes for CASSDPRGTGDPEAFF.

The V call is TRBV2, the J call TRBJ2-7; D gene uncertain. V dropped 7 bases and J dropped 5 bases, with 21 bases sitting between them. Germline-derived CDR1 and CDR2 are SNHLY and FYNNEI. CDR3 length equals 15 residues. The CDR3 sequence is CASISPVPPRDEQYF. DNA of the CDR3: TGTGCCAGCATATCACCGGTACCCCCTCGGGACGAGCAGTACTTC. The full variable domain, its missing parts supplied by reference TRBV2 and TRBJ2-7, is EPEVTQTPSHQVTQMGQEVILRCVPISNHLYFYWYRQILGQKVEFLVSFYNNEISEKSEIFDDQFSVERPDGSNFTLKIRSTKLEDSAMYFCASISPVPPRDEQYFGPGTRLTVT.

The rearrangement uses TRBV5-4 and TRBJ2-3; 12 nucleotides agree with TRBD2. The V segment lost 3 bases and the J segment 5 bases; nucleotides outside the gene matches: 4. CDR1 and CDR2 from the germline V gene are SGHNT and YYREEE (reference sequence). The CDR3 loop spans 15 amino acids. The CDR3 is CASSSSSGGVDTQYF. In DNA form, the CDR3 reads TGTGCCAGCAGCTCTTCTAGCGGGGGGGTAGATACGCAGTATTTT.

The chain employs TRBV6-5 and TRBJ1-1; D is unresolved. Trimming removed 0 bases from V and 6 bases from J, with 11 bases in between. Germline loops: CDR1 MNHEY, CDR2 SVGAGI. The CDR3 loop spans 14 amino acids. In DNA, the CDR3 is TGTGCCAGCAGTTACTCCACGGAGGTGGCTGAAGCTTTCTTT. Translation: CASSYSTEVAEAFF.

A few counts support this clone. This chain joins TRBV27 and TRBJ2-1, with D unclear. V was trimmed by 3 bases and J by 4 bases, leaving 16 bases between them. CDR1 MNHEY and CDR2 SMNVEV come from the germline V gene (reference sequence). This CDR3 is 16 amino acids long. The CDR3 here is CASSFKDHYNYNEQFF. CDR3 nucleotide sequence: TGTGCCAGCAGTTTCAAGGACCACTACAATTACAATGAGCAGTTCTTC.

The CDR3 coding sequence is TGTGCCAGTAGTGCCACAGTTAAGCCCGGGGAGCTGTTTTTT. It yields the protein CASSATVKPGELFF. This sequence joins TRBV19 and TRBJ2-2; D is unresolved. This CDR3 has 14 residues. CDR1 LNHDA and CDR2 SQIVND come from the germline V gene (reference sequence). V shed 5 bases and J shed 6 bases, with 13 bases lying between them.

V and J are TRBV5-1 and TRBJ2-5; D is unclear. V lost 0 bases, J lost 5 bases, and 8 bases lay in between. The CDR3 contains 13 residues. In germline, CDR1 is SGHRS, CDR2 YFSETQ. DNA for the CDR3: TGCGCCAGCAGCTTGGGAGGTTTTGAGACCCAGTACTTC. Translation: CASSLGGFETQYF.

This chain uses TRBV29-1 with TRBJ1-1, with D uncertain. The CDR3 sequence is 13 residues long. Germline values: CDR1 SQVTM, CDR2 ANQGSEA. Trimming took off 4 bases at V and 0 bases at J, with 9 bases between the two ends. The CDR3 protein is CSVGTALNTEAFF. The CDR3 nucleotides read TGCAGCGTTGGCACAGCCTTGAACACTGAAGCTTTCTTT.

The gene calls are TRBV2 and TRBJ2-2, with D uncertain. CDR1 and CDR2 (germline): SNHLY, FYNNEI. There are 14 residues in the CDR3. V was trimmed by 4 bases and J by 1 base, leaving 7 bases between them. The CDR3 nucleotides are TGTGCCAGCAGTGCACATATGAACACCGGGGAGCTGTTTTTT. Its protein is CASSAHMNTGELFF.

The chain links TRBV6-1 to TRBJ1-1, with 10 bases aligning to TRBD1. After removal of 7 bases from V and 8 bases from J, the junction contained 7 bases not matched to a gene. From germline, CDR1 is MNHNS and CDR2 SASEGT. This CDR3 is built from 13 residues. The DNA of the CDR3 is TGTGCCAGCACTTGGGACAGGGGAACAGAAGCTTTCTTT. Amino acid sequence: CASTWDRGTEAFF.

This chain uses TRBV11-3 with TRBJ2-5; D gene uncertain. Trimming left V 0 bases short and J 5 bases short, with 7 bases between. The CDR3 totals 13 residues. Germline V gene sequence: CDR1 SGHNT, CDR2 YENEEA. Here the CDR3 reads CASSLEGWETQYF. The CDR3 DNA reads as TGTGCCAGCAGCTTAGAGGGGTGGGAGACCCAGTACTTC.

The chain couples TRBV5-6 to TRBJ1-6, with no clear D. Germline lookup yields CDR1 SGHDT and CDR2 YYEEEE. The CDR3 loop spans 14 amino acids. The V end lost 6 bases, the J end lost 5 bases, and 12 bases lay between the germline ends. CDR3 nucleotide sequence: TGTGCCAGCACCCACGGATTCGATAATTCACCCCTCCACTTT. This encodes CASTHGFDNSPLHF.

This chain joins TRBV6-5 and TRBJ2-7, with 14 positions matching TRBD2. The CDR3 has 16 amino acids. Germline lookup yields CDR1 MNHEY and CDR2 SVGAGI. The junction had 7 bases not matched to a gene; V was cut back by 2 bases and J by 7 bases. The CDR3 coding sequence is TGTGCCAGCAGTTACCTGACTAGCGGGGGGGCGAGAGAGCAGTACTTC. Translated, it gives CASSYLTSGGAREQYF.